These 31 T cell receptor beta chains came from one sample sequenced in a study of memory CD4+ T cells and cytomegalovirus serostatus. Single viable CD3+CD4+CD8-CD45RO+ cells were sorted as the memory CD4+ T cells. Some clones are missing from TCRdb's copy, which holds only in-frame ones; the method was immunoSEQ multiplex PCR. Counted here are about 53,000 clones, about three quarters occurring once; the ten biggest clones make up about 0.95%. The sample was memory CD4+ T cells from blood. The source of these receptors is an adult in good health and CMV-seronegative.

CDR3 residues: CASTQRGESNYGYTF. Written as DNA, the CDR3 is TGTGCCAGCACTCAGAGGGGGGAGTCCAACTATGGCTACACCTTC. The V call is TRBV6-5, the J call TRBJ1-2; weak D call: TRBD1 (6 bases). CDR1 and CDR2 from the germline V gene are MNHEY and SVGAGI. The length of the CDR3 is 15 residues. V was trimmed by 7 bases and J by 2 bases, leaving 17 bases between them.

This clone was seen a single time. The CDR3 protein is CASSPRQGPRGEAFF. Here the CDR3 DNA reads TGTGCCAGCTCACCACGGCAAGGGCCTAGGGGTGAAGCTTTCTTT. The V and J genes are TRBV18 and TRBJ1-1, with D possibly being TRBD1 (5 bases). Germline CDR1 is KGHSH and CDR2 is LQKENI. Between the trimmed V and J ends, which lost 1 base and 7 bases, there was a span of 16 bases. The CDR3 sequence is 15 residues long.

The chain links TRBV6-5 to TRBJ1-2; D gene uncertain. The CDR3 sequence is 13 residues long. V was trimmed by 7 bases and J by 6 bases, leaving 15 bases between them. CDR1 is MNHEY and CDR2 is SVGAGI in the germline V gene. CDR3 protein: CASKIRRTDGYTF. For the CDR3, the DNA is TGTGCCAGCAAGATCCGACGGACGGATGGCTACACCTTC.

V and J are TRBV5-1 and TRBJ2-7; no reliable D call. Trimming cost V 4 bases and J 4 bases, with 9 bases left between them. Germline CDR1 is SGHRS and CDR2 is YFSETQ. The CDR3 is 12 amino acids. CDR3 sequence reads: CASSKVGYEQYF. In nucleotides, the CDR3 is TGCGCCAGCAGCAAAGTAGGATACGAGCAGTACTTC. Full variable domain (remainder filled in from reference TRBV5-1 and TRBJ2-7): KAGVTQTPRYLIKTRGQQVTLSCSPISGHRSVSWYQQTPGQGLQFLFEYFSETQRNKGNFPGRFSGRQFSNSRSEMNVSTLELGDSALYLCASSKVGYEQYFGPGTRLTVT.

The rearrangement joins TRBV13 to TRBJ1-1; 10 bases map to TRBD1. The J segment lost 4 bases and the V segment lost 6 bases, leaving 8 bases of the junction unmatched. This CDR3 region has 15 residues. Germline CDR1 PRHDT, CDR2 FYEKMQ (reference sequence). The CDR3 DNA follows: TGTGCCAGCAGGAATGACAGGGGGCGCGGCACTGAAGCTTTCTTT. Protein sequence: CASRNDRGRGTEAFF.

The V gene is TRBV7-8, the J gene TRBJ2-7; TRBD2 aligns across 15 bases. V gave up 5 bases and J gave up 3 bases; unmatched junction bases: 11. Germline V gives CDR1 SGHVS, CDR2 FQNEAQ. CDR3 length: 18 amino acids. Here the CDR3 reads CASSVGTSGRSSDYEQYF. DNA of the CDR3: TGTGCCAGCAGCGTCGGGACTAGCGGGAGGTCCTCCGACTACGAGCAGTACTTC.

The rearrangement joins TRBV18 to TRBJ1-3; D not resolved. The CDR3 extends over 14 amino acids. The germline gives CDR1 KGHSH, CDR2 LQKENI. Trimming cost V 3 bases and J 1 base, with 7 bases left between them. The CDR3 nucleotides read TGTGCCAGCTCACCTAGGACTTCTGGAAACACCATATATTTT. Protein product: CASSPRTSGNTIYF. Full variable domain (outside the CDR3, taken from reference TRBV18 and TRBJ1-3): NAGVMQNPRHLVRRRGQEARLRCSPMKGHSHVYWYRQLPEEGLKFMVYLQKENIIDESGMPKERFSAEFPKEGPSILRIQQVVRGDSAAYFCASSPRTSGNTIYFGEGSWLTVV.

The chain joins TRBV2 to TRBJ2-6, with D perhaps matching TRBD1 or TRBD2 (5 bases each). Germline loops: CDR1 SNHLY, CDR2 FYNNEI. V lost 4 bases, J lost 2 bases, and 15 bases lay in between. The CDR3 consists of 17 residues. This CDR3 is CASSGFGGFTGANVLTF. The CDR3, as DNA: TGTGCCAGCAGTGGATTTGGGGGATTCACTGGGGCCAACGTCCTGACTTTC.

This rearrangement joins TRBV15 to TRBJ1-2; no clear D gene. The CDR3 consists of 12 residues. Germline loops: CDR1 LNHNV, CDR2 YYDKDF (reference sequence). V lost 0 bases and J 13 bases, leaving 12 bases between the germline ends. Here the CDR3 reads CATSRDTVGCTF. The DNA of the CDR3 is TGTGCCACCAGCAGAGACACCGTCGGATGCACCTTC.

This CDR3 is CASARTDITDTQYF. CDR3 DNA: TGCGCCAGCGCCAGGACTGATATCACAGATACGCAGTATTTT. This chain uses TRBV5-1 with TRBJ2-3; TRBD2 might be the D (5 bases). Germline V gene lookup returns CDR1 SGHRS and CDR2 YFSETQ. This CDR3 comprises 14 residues. V lost 7 bases to trimming and J lost 2 bases, with 14 bases between them.

The chain is built from TRBV7-9 and TRBJ1-2, with 8 bases lining up with TRBD1. Germline CDR1 reads SEHNR; CDR2 reads FQNEAQ (reference sequence). V shed 5 bases, J shed 8 bases, and the junction held 10 bases outside the gene matches. The CDR3 loop spans 14 amino acids. The CDR3 loop is CASSPMDRVRGYTF. The CDR3 coding sequence is TGTGCCAGCAGCCCGATGGACAGGGTGCGCGGCTACACCTTC.

The rearrangement uses TRBV15 and TRBJ2-2; D possibly matches TRBD1 or TRBD2 (5 bases each). Per germline, CDR1 LNHNV and CDR2 YYDKDF (reference sequence). V dropped 3 bases and J dropped 0 bases, with 11 bases sitting between them. There are 16 residues in the CDR3. The CDR3 region has the DNA TGTGCCACCAGCAGGGACACTAGTCCGAACACCGGGGAGCTGTTTTTT. This sequence encodes CATSRDTSPNTGELFF.

The chain employs TRBV11-1 and TRBJ2-6; TRBD1 aligns across 8 bases. Germline loops: CDR1 SGHAT, CDR2 FQDESV (reference sequence). The CDR3 covers 15 residues. Germline trimming cut 4 bases from V and 4 bases from J; bases unmatched to any gene: 3. The CDR3 sequence: CASSSDRAGANVLTF. CDR3 nucleotide sequence: TGTGCCAGCAGCTCGGACAGGGCCGGGGCCAACGTCCTGACTTTC.

The genes are TRBV9 and TRBJ2-7; 7 nucleotides match TRBD1. In germline, CDR1 is SGDLS, CDR2 YYNGEE. CDR3 length: 17 residues. V lost 0 bases, J lost 4 bases, and 13 bases stayed unmatched. The CDR3: CASSVAVGGQRLYEQYF. CDR3 nucleotide sequence: TGTGCCAGCAGCGTAGCAGTAGGGGGACAGAGACTATACGAGCAGTACTTC.

CDR3 region: CAWTQGGTQYF. In nucleotides, the CDR3 is TGTGCCTGGACGCAGGGGGGTACGCAGTATTTT. This chain uses TRBV30 with TRBJ2-3, with a possible D match to TRBD1 (7 bases). The germline V gene encodes CDR1 GTSNPN and CDR2 SVGIG (reference sequence). The CDR3 sequence is 11 residues long. V lost 4 bases to trimming and J lost 8 bases, with 10 bases between them.

The rearrangement uses TRBV9 and TRBJ2-4, with 14 bases that match TRBD2. Trimming cost V 0 bases and J 3 bases; bases outside gene matches: 8. CDR3 length: 19 residues. Germline assignment: CDR1 SGDLS and CDR2 YYNGEE. Here the CDR3 reads CASSVEGTSGRSDKNIQYF. The CDR3 DNA reads TGTGCCAGCAGCGTAGAAGGGACTAGCGGGAGATCAGACAAAAACATTCAGTACTTC.

The J gene is TRBJ1-3, the V gene TRBV5-6; TRBD1 is a possible D gene (5 bases). The CDR3 consists of 15 residues. The V gene's germline CDR1 is SGHDT and CDR2 YYEEEE. Between the trimmed V and J ends, which lost 4 bases and 0 bases, there was a span of 11 bases. CDR3 in DNA: TGTGCCAGCAGCCAGTACAGGAACTCTGGAAACACCATATATTTT. Translated: CASSQYRNSGNTIYF. Complete variable domain (other parts from reference TRBV5-6 and TRBJ1-3): DAGVTQSPTHLIKTRGQQVTLRCSPKSGHDTVSWYQQALGQGPQFIFQYYEEEERQRGNFPDRFSGHQFPNYSSELNVNALLLGDSALYLCASSQYRNSGNTIYFGEGSWLTVV.

J is TRBJ2-3 and V is TRBV12-5, with 11 nucleotides matching TRBD2. The germline gives CDR1 LGHNT, CDR2 FRNRAP. The CDR3 loop spans 16 amino acids. The J segment lost 4 bases and the V segment lost 4 bases, leaving 7 bases of the junction unmatched. The CDR3 coding sequence is TGTGCTAGTGGTTGGGGGACTAGCGGTGAAGCAGATACGCAGTATTTT. Translated: CASGWGTSGEADTQYF.

The sample holds one count of this clone. The chain joins TRBV5-5 to TRBJ2-1; 10 positions match TRBD2. This CDR3 is 15 amino acids long. Trimming took 2 bases from V and 4 from J; bases not matched to a gene: 3. Germline V gene data show CDR1 as SGHKS and CDR2 as YYEKEE (reference sequence). The CDR3 spells CASSLLAGTYNEQFF. The CDR3 nucleotides are TGTGCCAGCAGCTTACTAGCGGGAACATACAATGAGCAGTTCTTC.

DNA for the CDR3: TGTGCCAGCAGCTTCCGGGAGGGATCTAGCACAGATACGCAGTATTTT. It specifies CASSFREGSSTDTQYF. V gene TRBV7-2 combines with J gene TRBJ2-3, with 8 nucleotides matching TRBD2. Germline CDR1 and CDR2: SGHTA and FQGNSA. V gave up 3 bases and J gave up 0 bases; unmatched junction bases: 5. The CDR3 extends over 16 amino acids.

The chain is built from TRBV5-1 and TRBJ2-1, with 12 positions matching TRBD2. V dropped 5 bases and J dropped 12; count of bases not matched to a gene: 12. Germline V gene sequence: CDR1 SGHRS, CDR2 YFSETQ. The CDR3 spans 15 residues. In DNA, the CDR3 is TGCGCCAGCAGTCAGGGGACTAGCGGGTCTGTCGGGCAGTTCTTC. Protein sequence: CASSQGTSGSVGQFF.

This chain uses TRBV6-1 with TRBJ2-7, with D tentatively TRBD1 (5 bases). Germline CDR1 and CDR2: MNHNS and SASEGT. CDR3 length: 14 amino acids. The V and J ends lost 3 bases and 6 bases respectively, with 15 bases between them. The CDR3 reads CASSDLGWGLEQYF. The DNA of the CDR3 is TGTGCCAGCAGTGATTTAGGTTGGGGCCTCGAGCAGTACTTC.

The rearrangement links TRBV25-1 to TRBJ2-2; 8 nucleotides match TRBD2. Germline-derived CDR1 and CDR2 are MGHDK and SYGVNS. This CDR3 has 15 residues. V dropped 3 bases and J dropped 5; count of bases not matched to a gene: 5. Written as DNA, the CDR3 is TGTGCCAGCAGTGAGGCGGGAGGCGGAACCGGGGAGCTGTTTTTT. Its protein is CASSEAGGGTGELFF.

The gene calls are TRBV5-1 and TRBJ1-4; D is possibly TRBD1 (6 bases). V dropped 4 bases and J dropped 3 bases, with 13 bases sitting between them. CDR3 length equals 15 residues. Germline values: CDR1 SGHRS, CDR2 YFSETQ. The CDR3 protein is CASSKLQGSNEKLFF. Written as DNA, the CDR3 is TGCGCCAGCAGCAAATTACAGGGCTCTAATGAAAAACTGTTTTTT.

This clone occurred a few times. This CDR3 is CAWSVGQGPEKLFF. CDR3 DNA: TGTGCCTGGAGTGTAGGGCAGGGTCCGGAAAAACTGTTTTTT. The rearrangement joins TRBV30 to TRBJ1-4; D is perhaps TRBD1 (5 bases). The V gene lost 0 bases and the J gene lost 8 bases, with 13 bases spanning the gap. In germline, CDR1 is GTSNPN, CDR2 SVGIG (reference sequence). CDR3 size: 14 residues.

V usage is TRBV30 and J usage is TRBJ2-7; a weak D match, TRBD2 (6 bases). The CDR3 is made up of 15 amino acids. Germline loops: CDR1 GTSNPN, CDR2 SVGIG (reference sequence). Trimming took off 5 bases at V and 6 bases at J, with 23 bases between the two ends. The CDR3 loop is CAWGGPGRRLGEQYF. In nucleotides, the CDR3 is TGTGCCTGGGGAGGGCCAGGGAGAAGGTTGGGCGAGCAGTACTTC.

The rearrangement links TRBV5-1 to TRBJ2-1, with 10 bases matching TRBD2. V shed 6 bases and J 12 bases; nucleotides not matched to a gene: 18. The CDR3 sequence is 16 residues long. Per germline, CDR1 SGHRS and CDR2 YFSETQ. The CDR3 loop is CASTPGVAGGFLGQFF. CDR3 DNA: TGCGCCAGCACCCCCGGTGTAGCGGGAGGTTTTTTGGGGCAGTTCTTC. The whole variable domain, remainder taken from reference TRBV5-1 and TRBJ2-1, is KAGVTQTPRYLIKTRGQQVTLSCSPISGHRSVSWYQQTPGQGLQFLFEYFSETQRNKGNFPGRFSGRQFSNSRSEMNVSTLELGDSALYLCASTPGVAGGFLGQFFGPGTRLTVL.

The chain links TRBV5-1 to TRBJ2-5; D is unresolved. This CDR3 is 15 amino acids long. The V gene lost 0 bases and the J gene lost 1 base, with 10 bases spanning the gap. In germline, CDR1 is SGHRS, CDR2 YFSETQ. CDR3 sequence: CASSLATSPQETQYF. As DNA, the CDR3 is TGCGCCAGCAGCTTGGCCACATCACCCCAAGAGACCCAGTACTTC.

The chain couples TRBV7-8 to TRBJ2-1, with 12 bases fitting TRBD2. This CDR3 contains 16 residues. The trim removed 4 bases at V and 9 bases at J, leaving 10 bases unmatched. Per the germline V gene, CDR1 is SGHVS and CDR2 is FQNEAQ. The CDR3 sequence: CASSSYTSGRIREQFF. In DNA form, the CDR3 reads TGTGCCAGCAGCTCCTACACTAGCGGGAGGATTCGTGAGCAGTTCTTC.

This chain uses TRBV10-3 with TRBJ2-1; 7 bases match TRBD2. This CDR3 comprises 14 residues. Germline V gene data show CDR1 as ENHRY and CDR2 as SYGVKD. V lost 11 bases to trimming and J lost 0 bases; unmatched junction nucleotides: 7. CDR3 sequence reads: CAVQTSLSYNEQFF. The CDR3 region has the DNA TGTGCCGTCCAGACTAGCCTCTCCTACAATGAGCAGTTCTTC.

This sequence joins TRBV2 and TRBJ1-3; D possibly corresponds to TRBD1 (6 bases). The CDR3 has 15 amino acids. Deletions cut 6 bases from V and 1 base from J, with 13 bases between. Germline V lookup: CDR1 SNHLY, CDR2 FYNNEI. The CDR3 sequence: CASSEQGWSGNTIYF. The CDR3 nucleotides are TGTGCCAGCAGCGAACAGGGTTGGTCTGGAAACACCATATATTTT.